These 12 T cell receptor beta chains share one sample of origin, sequenced in a study of blood T cell repertoires in COVID-19. Clones were read by immunoSEQ multiplex PCR, and TCRdb kept only the in-frame ones, dropping some. The sample holds 350,000 to 450,000 clones, about 89% seen once. Sample: peripheral blood. All receptors come from a woman aged 40 to 55 with COVID-19, enrolled during active disease.

J is TRBJ1-2 and V is TRBV5-1, with D unresolved. The CDR3 has 14 residues. V lost 1 base to trimming and J lost 3 bases, with 10 bases between them. Germline V gene sequence: CDR1 SGHRS, CDR2 YFSETQ. Written as DNA, the CDR3 is TGCGCCAGCAGCTTGAGAAACCGAGACTATGGCTACACCTTC. It yields the protein CASSLRNRDYGYTF.

Only a few counts were recorded for this clone. The chain recombines TRBV7-2 with TRBJ1-3, with D unclear. The V and J ends lost 5 bases and 0 bases respectively, with 11 bases between them. The CDR3 covers 15 residues. Germline V gene sequence: CDR1 SGHTA, CDR2 FQGNSA. CDR3 nucleotides: TGTGCCAGCAGCGTAGGACTGAACTCTGGAAACACCATATATTTT. As protein: CASSVGLNSGNTIYF.

The CDR3 spells CASSPRTGGINQPQHF. The DNA of the CDR3 is TGTGCCAGCAGTCCCCGGACAGGGGGGATCAATCAGCCCCAGCATTTT. V gene TRBV27 combines with J gene TRBJ1-5; 10 bases align to TRBD1. The V gene's germline CDR1 is MNHEY and CDR2 SMNVEV (reference sequence). The CDR3 has 16 amino acids. The ends lost 5 bases at V and 3 bases at J; junction bases unmatched: 7.

The rearrangement uses TRBV5-6 and TRBJ2-5; D may be TRBD1 (7 bases). The CDR3 extends over 15 amino acids. Deletions cut 1 base from V and 4 bases from J, with 14 bases between. Per the germline V gene, CDR1 is SGHDT and CDR2 is YYEEEE. The CDR3 loop is CASSLSGQGGETQYF. The CDR3 bases are TGTGCCAGCAGCTTGTCAGGGCAGGGGGGAGAGACCCAGTACTTC.

CDR3 in amino acids: CASGAGRNQPQHF. The CDR3 nucleotides are TGTGCCAGCGGTGCAGGGCGCAATCAGCCCCAGCATTTT. The chain combines TRBV2 with TRBJ1-5, with a weak D call TRBD1 (5 bases). Germline V gives CDR1 SNHLY, CDR2 FYNNEI. This CDR3 is 13 amino acids long. V was pared by 8 bases and J by 2 bases, with 10 bases between.

The chain carries TRBV5-1 and TRBJ1-5; 9 nucleotides align to TRBD1. Germline assignment: CDR1 SGHRS and CDR2 YFSETQ. The CDR3 is 15 amino acids. Unmatched junction bases numbered 5, after V lost 0 bases and J lost 7 bases. CDR3 amino acids: CASSLEGGQGQPQHF. The DNA for the CDR3 is TGCGCCAGCAGCTTGGAGGGGGGACAGGGCCAGCCCCAGCATTTT.

The rearrangement uses TRBV4-2 and TRBJ2-1; D not resolved. CDR1 is LGHNA, CDR2 YNFKEQ, per germline. This CDR3 is 16 amino acids long. The V gene lost 0 bases and the J gene lost 3 bases, with 12 bases spanning the gap. As DNA, the CDR3 is TGTGCCAGCAGCCAAGATTGGGCCGCCTTCTACAATGAGCAGTTCTTC. This encodes CASSQDWAAFYNEQFF.

This chain joins TRBV28 and TRBJ2-1, with TRBD2 as a possible D gene (6 bases). V lost 3 bases to trimming and J lost 8 bases, with 8 bases between them. The germline V gene has CDR1 MDHEN and CDR2 SYDVKM. CDR3 length: 12 amino acids. CDR3: CASSFGGDEQFF. CDR3 nucleotides: TGTGCCAGCAGTTTTGGCGGGGATGAGCAGTTCTTC.

The chain combines TRBV6-5 with TRBJ2-5; TRBD1 agrees at 9 bases. This CDR3 has 15 amino acids. Germline loops: CDR1 MNHEY, CDR2 SVGAGI. The V gene end was trimmed by 4 bases and the J gene end by 4 bases; junction bases not matched to a gene: 7. This CDR3 is CASSSQTGGSETQYF. In DNA form, the CDR3 reads TGTGCCAGCAGTTCGCAAACAGGGGGCTCAGAGACCCAGTACTTC.

The chain carries TRBV6-5 and TRBJ2-1, with TRBD2 as a possible D gene (6 bases). V was pared by 8 bases and J by 5 bases, with 16 bases between. Germline V lookup: CDR1 MNHEY, CDR2 SVGAGI. CDR3 length: 14 residues. CDR3 loop: CASGGVPDHNEQFF. In nucleotides, the CDR3 is TGTGCCAGCGGAGGGGTCCCGGACCACAATGAGCAGTTCTTC.

In its sample, this clone was seen once. The rearrangement joins TRBV6-2 or TRBV6-3 to TRBJ2-7; maybe TRBD2 (6 bases). The CDR3 covers 14 residues. Trimming left V 0 bases short and J 5 bases short, with 11 bases between. Germline V lookup: CDR1 MNHEY, CDR2 SVGEGT. CDR3 protein: CASSYSAGRHEQYF. The CDR3 bases are TGTGCCAGCAGTTACTCGGCAGGGAGGCACGAGCAGTACTTC.

The rearrangement uses TRBV5-6 and TRBJ1-1; D gene unclear. In germline, CDR1 is SGHDT, CDR2 YYEEEE. Trimming removed 2 bases from V and 1 base from J, with 6 bases in between. This CDR3 is 13 amino acids long. The CDR3 region is CASSFQWNTEAFF. In nucleotides, the CDR3 is TGTGCCAGCAGCTTCCAATGGAACACTGAAGCTTTCTTT.